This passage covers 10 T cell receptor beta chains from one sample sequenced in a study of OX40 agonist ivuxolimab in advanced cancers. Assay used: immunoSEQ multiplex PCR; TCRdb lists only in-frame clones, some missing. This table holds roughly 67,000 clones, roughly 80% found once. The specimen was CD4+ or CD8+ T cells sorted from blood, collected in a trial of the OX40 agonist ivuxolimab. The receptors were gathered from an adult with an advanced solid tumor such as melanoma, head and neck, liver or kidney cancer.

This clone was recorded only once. CDR3 residues: CASSLGSAGGTDTQYF. The CDR3 DNA is TGTGCCAGCAGTTTAGGTTCAGCGGGGGGGACAGATACGCAGTATTTT. This chain uses TRBV27 with TRBJ2-3; 10 bases map to TRBD2. Germline V lookup: CDR1 MNHEY, CDR2 SMNVEV (reference sequence). After removal of 2 bases from V and 3 bases from J, the junction contained 5 bases not matched to a gene. CDR3 size: 16 residues.

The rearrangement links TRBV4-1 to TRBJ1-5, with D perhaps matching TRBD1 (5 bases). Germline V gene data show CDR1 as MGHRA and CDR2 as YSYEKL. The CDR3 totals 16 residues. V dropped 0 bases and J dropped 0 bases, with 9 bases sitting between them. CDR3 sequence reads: CASSQDPGTSNQPQHF. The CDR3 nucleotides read TGCGCCAGCAGCCAAGATCCGGGGACTAGCAATCAGCCCCAGCATTTT.

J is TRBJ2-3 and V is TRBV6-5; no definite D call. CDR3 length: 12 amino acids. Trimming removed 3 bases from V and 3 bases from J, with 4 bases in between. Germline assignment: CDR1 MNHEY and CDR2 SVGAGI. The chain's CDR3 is CASSYRTDTQYF. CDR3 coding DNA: TGTGCCAGCAGTTATCGTACAGATACGCAGTATTTT.

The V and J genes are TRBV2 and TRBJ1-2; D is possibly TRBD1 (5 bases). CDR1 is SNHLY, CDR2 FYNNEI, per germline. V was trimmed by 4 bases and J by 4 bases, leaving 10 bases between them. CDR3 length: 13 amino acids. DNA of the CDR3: TGTGCCAGCAGTGGCGGACAAGCCTATGGCTACACCTTC. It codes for CASSGGQAYGYTF.

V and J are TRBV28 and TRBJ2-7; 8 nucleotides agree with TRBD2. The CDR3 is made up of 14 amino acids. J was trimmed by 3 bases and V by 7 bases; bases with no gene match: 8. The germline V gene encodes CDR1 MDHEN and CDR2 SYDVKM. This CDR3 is CASTDSGTVYEQYF. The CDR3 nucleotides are TGTGCCAGCACCGATAGCGGGACGGTCTACGAGCAGTACTTC.

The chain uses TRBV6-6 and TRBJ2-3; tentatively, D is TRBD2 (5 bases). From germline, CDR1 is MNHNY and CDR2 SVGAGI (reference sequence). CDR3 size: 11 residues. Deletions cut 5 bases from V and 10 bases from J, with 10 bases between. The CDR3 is CASSERSAQYF. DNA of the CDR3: TGTGCCAGCAGTGAGCGGAGCGCGCAGTATTTT.

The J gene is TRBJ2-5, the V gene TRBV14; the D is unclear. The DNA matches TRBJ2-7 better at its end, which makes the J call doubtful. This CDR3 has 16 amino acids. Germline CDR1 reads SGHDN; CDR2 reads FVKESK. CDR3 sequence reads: CASSQDRRPLPYEQYF. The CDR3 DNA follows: TGTGCCAGCAGCCAAGATCGCAGGCCCCTGCCCTACGAGCAGTACTTC.

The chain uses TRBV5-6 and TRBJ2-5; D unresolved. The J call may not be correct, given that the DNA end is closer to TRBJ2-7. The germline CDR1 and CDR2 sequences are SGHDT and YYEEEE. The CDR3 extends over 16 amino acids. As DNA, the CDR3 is TGTGCCAGCAGCTTGGCCCTCGGTCACCGCTCCTACGAGCAGTACTTC. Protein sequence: CASSLALGHRSYEQYF.

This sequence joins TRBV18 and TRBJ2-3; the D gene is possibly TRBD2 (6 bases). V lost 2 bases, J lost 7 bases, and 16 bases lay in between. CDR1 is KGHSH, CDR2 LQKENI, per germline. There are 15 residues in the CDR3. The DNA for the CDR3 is TGTGCCAGCTCACCAGGGGGGAAGGATATGCATACGCAGTATTTT. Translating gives CASSPGGKDMHTQYF.

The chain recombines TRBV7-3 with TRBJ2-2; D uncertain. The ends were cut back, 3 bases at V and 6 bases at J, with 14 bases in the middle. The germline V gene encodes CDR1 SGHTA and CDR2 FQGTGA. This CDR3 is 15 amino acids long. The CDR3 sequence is CASSFNGLSPGELFF. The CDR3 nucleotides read TGTGCCAGCAGCTTTAATGGTTTGTCCCCCGGGGAGCTGTTTTTT.